What follows is one T cell receptor beta chain and its context. The antigen remains unidentified. The sample belongs to a study of T cell repertoires in cytomegalovirus infection. TCRdb re-analysed the reads in MiXCR, keeping a single row per CDR3 protein. There are about 570,000 distinct CDR3 sequences in the sample; about 40% occur only once, and more than 40% lies in the top ten. The specimen comprised cultured PBMCs, sampled from culture after CMV antigen stimulation. This sequence originates from a human donor in good health (CMV status not recorded). Some clones in this sample may be carry-over from other donors' samples.

CDR3 nucleotides: TGTGCCAGCAGTTTGAGGACAAAGGTCGGTGAGCAGTTCTTC. Its protein is CASSLRTKVGEQFF. The V and J genes are TRBV12-3 or TRBV12-4 and TRBJ2-1; D may be TRBD1 (5 bases). The V end lost 3 bases, the J end lost 9 bases, and 15 bases lay between the germline ends. CDR3 length: 14 residues.